Below are 23 T cell receptor beta chains sequenced from a single sample in a study of long-term antiretroviral therapy in people with HIV. At the survey level, the v3.0 immunoSEQ assay was run. Sequenced by immunoSEQ multiplex PCR; TCRdb stores in-frame clones only, minus some. The sample contains under 20,000 clones, about 80% of which appear only once. This sample comprised unsorted PBMCs, obtained 1.5 years before starting antiretroviral therapy. Receptors were obtained from a woman aged 45-65 years with HIV.

This clone showed up just a few times. The chain joins TRBV12-5 to TRBJ1-6, with TRBD1 matching 7 bases. Germline CDR1 and CDR2: LGHNT and FRNRAP. V lost 6 bases, J lost 13 bases, and 15 bases stayed unmatched. The CDR3 covers 15 residues. CDR3 sequence reads: CASGADRSIIAPLHF. In nucleotides, the CDR3 is TGTGCTAGTGGAGCGGACAGGAGTATAATAGCGCCCCTCCACTTT.

The gene calls are TRBV2 and TRBJ1-3, with D possibly being TRBD1 (5 bases). The V end lost 0 bases, the J end lost 8 bases, and 11 bases lay between the germline ends. The CDR3 loop spans 14 amino acids. The germline gives CDR1 SNHLY, CDR2 FYNNEI. CDR3 coding DNA: TGTGCCAGCAGTGAAGCGGGGGATCGGGACACCATATATTTT. This encodes CASSEAGDRDTIYF.

The rearrangement uses TRBV10-3 and TRBJ1-6, with D unresolved. The length of the CDR3 is 15 residues. Germline CDR1 reads ENHRY; CDR2 reads SYGVKD. V was clipped by 3 bases and J by 9 bases, with 15 bases between them. The CDR3 sequence is CAISEGGPSLSPLHF. The CDR3 nucleotides are TGTGCCATCAGTGAAGGAGGGCCATCTCTTTCACCCCTCCACTTT.

The CDR3 region has the DNA TGTGCCAGCAGTCCTCCCGGGGGGCAAGTTGGCTACACCTTC. It yields the protein CASSPPGGQVGYTF. The chain links TRBV6-5 to TRBJ1-2; a weak D match, TRBD1 (6 bases). V was trimmed by 5 bases and J by 7 bases, leaving 17 bases between them. Germline CDR1 and CDR2: MNHEY and SVGAGI. There are 14 residues in the CDR3.

The chain combines TRBV2 with TRBJ2-1; D is possibly TRBD1 or TRBD2 (5 bases each). The CDR3 runs 15 residues. V lost 5 bases to trimming and J lost 7 bases, with 18 bases between them. CDR1 and CDR2 (germline): SNHLY, FYNNEI. CDR3 protein: CASSPDRGRRNEQFF. For the CDR3, the DNA is TGTGCCAGCAGTCCCGACAGAGGGCGTAGGAATGAGCAGTTCTTC.

By sample fraction, this clone is medium-sized. This chain links TRBV9 with TRBJ2-7, with TRBD2 matching 7 bases. J lost 2 bases, V lost 2 bases, and 7 bases had no gene match. CDR3 length: 15 amino acids. CDR1 and CDR2 from the germline V gene are SGDLS and YYNGEE. CDR3 region: CASSVGGGGTYEQYF. DNA of the CDR3: TGTGCCAGCAGCGTTGGTGGGGGGGGGACCTACGAGCAGTACTTC.

This chain joins TRBV5-1 and TRBJ1-1; TRBD1 might be the D (5 bases). The V gene lost 2 bases and the J gene lost 7 bases, with 18 bases spanning the gap. This CDR3 has 15 amino acids. Per germline, CDR1 SGHRS and CDR2 YFSETQ. In DNA form, the CDR3 reads TGCGCCAGCAGCTTTACTTTGGACATTTCGGGTGAAGCTTTCTTT. It codes for CASSFTLDISGEAFF.

V gene TRBV23-1 combines with J gene TRBJ2-7, with a tentative D call TRBD1 (5 bases). TRBV23-1 is annotated as an ORF whose role is uncertain. The CDR3 has 15 amino acids. V dropped 9 bases and J dropped 4 bases, with 22 bases sitting between them. The CDR3 sequence is CARTRAAGIYYEQYV. As DNA, the CDR3 is TGCGCCAGGACTCGGGCGGCAGGGATTTATTACGAGCAGTACGTC.

The rearrangement joins TRBV10-3 to TRBJ1-3, with D maybe TRBD1 (6 bases). Trimming cost V 0 bases and J 3 bases, with 15 bases left between them. The CDR3 consists of 17 residues. Germline lookup yields CDR1 ENHRY and CDR2 SYGVKD. The CDR3 loop reads CAISESIGGQFGNTIYF. CDR3 in DNA: TGTGCCATCAGTGAGTCGATCGGGGGGCAATTTGGAAACACCATATATTTT.

A word on this clone: The identical CDR3 is also encoded by other nucleotide sequences in the sample. This rearrangement joins TRBV27 to TRBJ2-3, with 10 bases fitting TRBD2. Per the germline V gene, CDR1 is MNHEY and CDR2 is SMNVEV (reference sequence). The CDR3 loop spans 16 amino acids. Unmatched junction bases numbered 12, after V lost 5 bases and J lost 7 bases. The CDR3 DNA reads TGTGCCAGCAGTCCCGGAGAGGGGACTAGCGACTATACGCAGTATTTT. This sequence encodes CASSPGEGTSDYTQYF.

The chain links TRBV7-9 to TRBJ1-6, with 8 positions matching TRBD1. There are 13 residues in the CDR3. The germline V gene encodes CDR1 SEHNR and CDR2 FQNEAQ (reference sequence). V shed 9 bases and J 13 bases; nucleotides not matched to a gene: 11. The CDR3: CASDTGGFQPLHF. The CDR3 region has the DNA TGTGCCAGTGATACAGGGGGTTTTCAGCCCCTCCACTTT.

The chain couples TRBV5-8 to TRBJ2-7; D is possibly TRBD1 or TRBD2 (6 bases each). The CDR3 sequence is 14 residues long. Trimming took 0 bases from V and 5 from J, leaving 12 bases between them. Per the germline V gene, CDR1 is SGHTS and CDR2 is YDEGEE. CDR3 sequence reads: CASSLAWGANEQYV. CDR3 sequence (DNA): TGTGCCAGCAGCTTGGCCTGGGGGGCCAACGAGCAGTACGTC.

The gene calls are TRBV6-5 and TRBJ2-7; 9 nucleotides agree with TRBD2. Germline V gene data show CDR1 as MNHEY and CDR2 as SVGAGI. The CDR3 covers 14 residues. The V gene end was trimmed by 6 bases and the J gene end by 2 bases; junction bases not matched to a gene: 5. CDR3 sequence reads: CASRLSGRTYEQYF. The DNA of the CDR3 is TGTGCCAGCAGACTTAGCGGGAGAACCTACGAGCAGTACTTC.

The rearrangement joins TRBV27 to TRBJ1-2; perhaps TRBD1 as D (6 bases). CDR1 MNHEY and CDR2 SMNVEV come from the germline V gene (reference sequence). V lost 6 bases, J lost 4 bases, and 18 bases lay in between. This CDR3 has 15 amino acids. As DNA, the CDR3 is TGTGCCAGCAGATCGGACAGTCAAGGGGGCTATGGCTACACCTTC. As protein: CASRSDSQGGYGYTF.

This rearrangement joins TRBV4-1 to TRBJ1-5; D possibly corresponds to TRBD1 (5 bases). CDR1 and CDR2 from the germline V gene are MGHRA and YSYEKL. The V end was cut by 1 base, the J end by 2 bases, with 12 bases between. The CDR3 extends over 16 amino acids. The CDR3 nucleotides are TGCGCCAGCAGCCAAGGATATGGGGGAGGCAATCAGCCCCAGCATTTT. It specifies CASSQGYGGGNQPQHF.

The rearrangement uses TRBV4-2 and TRBJ1-4; D gene unclear. Germline V gives CDR1 LGHNA, CDR2 YNFKEQ. V was clipped by 1 base and J by 4 bases, with 7 bases between them. The CDR3 totals 14 residues. CDR3 protein: CASSQGTVNEKLFF. The CDR3 DNA reads TGTGCCAGCAGCCAAGGGACGGTTAATGAAAAACTGTTTTTT.

This clone was detected only a few times. This sequence joins TRBV5-1 and TRBJ2-7; 10 nucleotides match TRBD1. The CDR3 has 14 residues. The germline V gene has CDR1 SGHRS and CDR2 YFSETQ. Trimming took 4 bases from V and 5 from J; bases not matched to a gene: 6. For the CDR3, the DNA is TGCGCCAGCAGCCTAGACAGGGGGCCAAACGAGCAGTACTTC. It is translated as CASSLDRGPNEQYF.

V is TRBV19 and J is TRBJ2-1, with TRBD2 matching 9 bases. With V trimmed by 5 bases and J by 7 bases, 6 bases remained unmatched. The germline V gene has CDR1 LNHDA and CDR2 SQIVND (reference sequence). The CDR3 has 14 amino acids. This chain's CDR3 is CASSDAGGMNEQFF. Written as DNA, the CDR3 is TGTGCCAGTAGTGATGCGGGGGGGATGAATGAGCAGTTCTTC.

This rearrangement joins TRBV10-3 to TRBJ2-3, with 12 bases that match TRBD2. This CDR3 has 18 residues. After removal of 2 bases from V and 0 bases from J, the junction contained 6 bases not matched to a gene. The V gene's germline CDR1 is ENHRY and CDR2 SYGVKD. The CDR3 sequence is CAISEPTGLAGSTDTQYF. DNA of the CDR3: TGTGCCATCAGTGAGCCCACCGGACTAGCGGGGAGCACAGATACGCAGTATTTT.

The sample holds a few counts of this clone. The chain is built from TRBV5-5 and TRBJ2-7, with D perhaps matching TRBD2 (5 bases). Germline lookup yields CDR1 SGHKS and CDR2 YYEKEE (reference sequence). The CDR3 runs 17 residues. The V end was cut by 3 bases, the J end by 4 bases, with 23 bases between. The CDR3 loop reads CASSSVTSSIRGYEQYV. The DNA of the CDR3 is TGTGCCAGCAGCTCGGTAACAAGTTCTATACGGGGATACGAGCAGTACGTC.

The chain links TRBV7-9 to TRBJ2-1, with D perhaps given as TRBD1 or TRBD2 (5 bases each). Germline assignment: CDR1 SEHNR and CDR2 FQNEAQ (reference sequence). The ends were cut back, 8 bases at V and 0 bases at J, with 17 bases in the middle. This CDR3 is built from 16 residues. This chain's CDR3 is CASGQLKGSSYNEQFF. DNA for the CDR3: TGTGCCAGCGGCCAGCTTAAGGGGAGCTCCTACAATGAGCAGTTCTTC.

The chain carries TRBV9 and TRBJ1-1; maybe TRBD1 (5 bases). Germline values: CDR1 SGDLS, CDR2 YYNGEE. Trimming took 0 bases from V and 1 from J, leaving 13 bases between them. This CDR3 is built from 16 residues. CDR3 DNA: TGTGCCAGCAGCGTAGACGTCACAGGAGGGAACACTGAAGCTTTCTTT. Its translation is CASSVDVTGGNTEAFF.

The chain combines TRBV5-8 with TRBJ2-3; 8 bases agree with TRBD2. Germline-derived CDR1 and CDR2 are SGHTS and YDEGEE. The CDR3 runs to 14 residues. Trimming took 4 bases from V and 6 from J; bases not matched to a gene: 7. The CDR3 is CASSPLRGVDTQYF. The DNA of the CDR3 is TGTGCCAGCAGCCCCTTGCGGGGGGTGGATACGCAGTATTTT.